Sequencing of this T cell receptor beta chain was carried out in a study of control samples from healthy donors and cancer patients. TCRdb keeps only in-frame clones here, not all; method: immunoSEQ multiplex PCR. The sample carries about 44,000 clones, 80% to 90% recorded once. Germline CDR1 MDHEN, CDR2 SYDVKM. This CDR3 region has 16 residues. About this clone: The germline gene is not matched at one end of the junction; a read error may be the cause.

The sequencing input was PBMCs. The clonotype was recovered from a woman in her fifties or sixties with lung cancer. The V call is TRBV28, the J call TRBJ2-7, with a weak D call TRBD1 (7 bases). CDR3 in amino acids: CASRPTAGQYSNEQYF. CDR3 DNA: TGTGCCAGCAGACCAACGGCGGGACAGTACTCCAACGAGCAGTACTTC.